The TCR beta chain under discussion was sequenced for a study of post-analysis software for immune sequencing data. The CDR3 sequence is 13 residues long. In germline, CDR1 is SQVTM, CDR2 ANQGSEA. After removal of 7 bases from V and 4 bases from J, the junction contained 8 bases not matched to a gene. The library was made from cDNA and included unique molecular identifiers. TCRdb reprocessed the PCR reads via MiXCR and lists one record per CDR3 protein. The sample has fewer than 850,000 distinct CDR3 sequences, about 45% seen once. As to this clonotype: Its specificity is unknown.

Overall study findings and caveats: Samples sharing a preparation batch grouped tightly together when assessed by F measure. The five TRBV segments detected at higher frequency in patients than in controls included TRBV5-6, TRBV5-1 and TRBV20-1. Significantly lower normalized Chao1 diversity was found in patients with multiple sclerosis relative to controls.

The chain is built from TRBV29-1 and TRBJ1-2; 8 positions agree with TRBD1. This TCR was sampled from a girl aged 5-17 years with multiple sclerosis. The material sequenced was blood. The CDR3 nucleotides read TGCAGCGCCCTTCCACAGGGGGTCTATGGCTACACCTTC. This gives the protein CSALPQGVYGYTF. The variable domain in full, completed from reference TRBV29-1 and TRBJ1-2, reads SAVISQKPSRDICQRGTSLTIQCQVDSQVTMMFWYRQQPGQSLTLIATANQGSEATYESGFVIDKFPISRPNLTFSTLTVSNMSPEDSSIYLCSALPQGVYGYTFGSGTRLTVV.